These 17 T cell receptor beta chains came from one sample sequenced in a study of T-cell reconstitution after alpha-beta-depleted transplantation in children. Construction of the TCRbeta library involved unique molecular identifiers. TCRdb independently ran MiXCR on the PCR reads; one entry per CDR3 protein. The sample includes fewer than 1 million distinct CDR3 sequences, approximately 15% seen only once; the top ten take about 5%. Material: PBMCs, mostly from graft donor cells, obtained 360 days after TCRalphabeta/CD19-depleted stem cell transplant. The receptors stem from a male patient younger than 18 who had a stem cell transplant for acute lymphoblastic leukemia, so the T cells may come from the graft donor.

The V gene is TRBV19, the J gene TRBJ2-7, with 9 bases aligning to TRBD1. V dropped 7 bases and J dropped 6; count of bases not matched to a gene: 13. The CDR3 has 15 amino acids. From germline, CDR1 is LNHDA and CDR2 SQIVND (reference sequence). This CDR3 reads CASKTGDRVFGEQYF. The CDR3 nucleotides read TGTGCCAGTAAGACGGGGGACAGGGTATTTGGCGAGCAGTACTTC.

This clonotype was seen ten or more times. The chain couples TRBV5-1 to TRBJ2-1; D assignment may be TRBD1 or TRBD2 (5 bases each). V lost 4 bases and J lost 3, with 20 bases in between. In germline, CDR1 is SGHRS, CDR2 YFSETQ. There are 17 residues in the CDR3. The CDR3, as DNA: TGCGCCAGCAGCCTGGAACTAGGGGCTGCCCTCTACAATGAGCAGTTCTTC. The encoded protein is CASSLELGAALYNEQFF.

This clonotype has more than one count but fewer than ten. The chain is built from TRBV5-1 and TRBJ2-4; 8 bases align to TRBD2. J lost 0 bases, V lost 1 base, and 3 bases had no gene match. The CDR3 runs 16 residues. Germline V gives CDR1 SGHRS, CDR2 YFSETQ. In DNA, the CDR3 is TGCGCCAGCAGCTTGTTAACTAGCGGAGCCAAAAACATTCAGTACTTC. The encoded protein is CASSLLTSGAKNIQYF.

The rearrangement joins TRBV11-2 to TRBJ2-6; D call uncertain. The V gene's germline CDR1 is SGHAT and CDR2 FQNNGV. The CDR3 consists of 16 residues. V lost 3 bases and J lost 3, with 12 bases in between. The CDR3 region is CASSLGSPHGANVLTF. CDR3 DNA sequence: TGTGCCAGCAGCTTGGGCAGTCCCCATGGGGCCAACGTCCTGACTTTC.

The rearrangement uses TRBV13 and TRBJ2-1; 12 nucleotides match TRBD2. This CDR3 is 18 amino acids long. V lost 7 bases and J lost 5; bases outside the gene matches: 15. Germline assignment: CDR1 PRHDT and CDR2 FYEKMQ (reference sequence). CDR3 in amino acids: CASKGVTSGRIWNNEQFF. DNA for the CDR3: TGTGCCAGCAAGGGGGTGACTAGCGGGAGAATCTGGAACAATGAGCAGTTCTTC.

This clonotype was counted a few times. The chain is built from TRBV5-1 and TRBJ2-7, with D possibly called TRBD1 or TRBD2 (5 bases each). V was pared by 4 bases and J by 2 bases, with 13 bases between. This CDR3 has 14 residues. The germline V gene has CDR1 SGHRS and CDR2 YFSETQ. CDR3 protein: CASSQWDGTYEQYF. The DNA of the CDR3 is TGCGCCAGCAGCCAATGGGACGGTACCTACGAGCAGTACTTC.

On this clonotype itself: This may be a read error: a much more frequent sequence differs by one nucleotide. No conserved phenylalanine or tryptophan is present at the end of the CDR3, so a read error is the likely explanation. The CDR3 region is CSVEQALARKLLYGYTI. In DNA form, the CDR3 reads TGCAGCGTTGAACAAGCACTCGCCCGGAAACTCCTCTATGGCTACACCATC. The chain combines TRBV29-1 with TRBJ1-2; unclear D gene. The germline V gene has CDR1 SQVTM and CDR2 ANQGSEA. With 2 bases removed from V and 4 bases from J, the gap between germline ends came to 23 bases. This CDR3 has 17 amino acids.

This clonotype has only a few counts. CDR3: CASSLSQRGEGELFF. CDR3 DNA sequence: TGTGCCAGCAGTTTATCGCAACGGGGTGAGGGGGAGCTGTTTTTT. The chain uses TRBV27 and TRBJ2-2, with a weak D call TRBD2 (5 bases). V lost 0 bases and J 8 bases, leaving 13 bases between the germline ends. This CDR3 has 15 amino acids. Per the germline V gene, CDR1 is MNHEY and CDR2 is SMNVEV (reference sequence).

This clonotype was detected a few times. This chain links TRBV7-3 with TRBJ2-1; maybe TRBD2 (5 bases). The germline V and J ends were trimmed by 1 base and 7 bases, with 11 bases remaining between them. Germline V CDR1 and CDR2: SGHTA, FQGTGA. This CDR3 has 14 residues. CDR3 protein: CASSLNPGRNEQFF. The CDR3 bases are TGTGCCAGCAGCTTAAATCCGGGAAGGAATGAGCAGTTCTTC.

This clonotype was seen only a few times. The chain combines TRBV18 with TRBJ2-5; D might be TRBD2 (5 bases). Between the trimmed V and J ends, which lost 1 base and 5 bases, there was a span of 11 bases. This CDR3 is 14 amino acids long. CDR1 and CDR2 from the germline V gene are KGHSH and LQKENI. In DNA, the CDR3 is TGTGCCAGCTCACCACTTGGGAGAAGGGAGACCCAGTACTTC. Protein product: CASSPLGRRETQYF.

The V and J genes are TRBV24-1 and TRBJ2-7; 12 nucleotides align to TRBD1. Per germline, CDR1 KGHDR and CDR2 SFDVKD. Trimming took 4 bases from V and 6 from J; bases not matched to a gene: 6. This CDR3 region has 15 residues. CDR3 DNA sequence: TGTGCCACCAGTGACCCGGGACAGGGGGCAAGCGAGCAGTACTTC. Translation: CATSDPGQGASEQYF.

This clonotype was observed at least ten times. The rearrangement uses TRBV5-1 and TRBJ2-2, with D maybe TRBD2 (5 bases). V lost 5 bases and J lost 2, with 7 bases in between. Germline assignment: CDR1 SGHRS and CDR2 YFSETQ. The CDR3 covers 13 residues. The CDR3 DNA is TGCGCCAGCAGTCGGGGTAACACCGGGGAGCTGTTTTTT. It yields the protein CASSRGNTGELFF.

The chain couples TRBV20-1 to TRBJ2-1; D is perhaps TRBD2 (6 bases). The CDR3 runs to 14 residues. CDR1 is DFQATT, CDR2 SNEGSKA, per germline (reference sequence). V was trimmed by 3 bases and J by 3 bases, leaving 12 bases between them. CDR3 region: CSASRGSGYNEQFF. The CDR3 DNA reads as TGCAGTGCTAGCCGAGGTAGCGGCTACAATGAGCAGTTCTTC.

This clonotype has a count of ten or more. The chain uses TRBV12-3 or TRBV12-4 and TRBJ2-7; 8 bases map to TRBD2. This CDR3 spans 14 amino acids. J gave up 7 bases and V 1 base, and 6 bases lay outside the gene matches. Written as DNA, the CDR3 is TGTGCCAGCAGTTTAGTGGCGGGAGGTGGTGAGCAGTACTTC. Protein: CASSLVAGGGEQYF.

Notes on this clonotype: A clone one base away is much larger, so this may be a read error. V gene TRBV5-6 combines with J gene TRBJ2-7; perhaps TRBD2 as D (5 bases). The CDR3 has 13 residues. V gave up 3 bases and J gave up 5 bases, with 12 bases separating them. Germline V lookup: CDR1 SGHDT, CDR2 YYEEEE. The CDR3 spells CASSSLEEDEQYF. The CDR3 nucleotides are TGTGCCAGCAGCTCCTTAGAGGAGGACGAGCAGTACTTC.

This clonotype has more than one count but fewer than ten. The chain joins TRBV7-9 to TRBJ2-3; tentatively, D is TRBD2 (6 bases). The CDR3 has 14 amino acids. Trimming cost V 4 bases and J 4 bases, with 12 bases left between them. Germline V CDR1 and CDR2: SEHNR, FQNEAQ (reference sequence). Written as DNA, the CDR3 is TGTGCCAGCAGCTCCCTAGGGACTTCAGATACGCAGTATTTT. Encoded protein: CASSSLGTSDTQYF.

This sequence joins TRBV5-1 and TRBJ2-3; D may be TRBD2 (6 bases). The germline CDR1 and CDR2 sequences are SGHRS and YFSETQ. The CDR3 is 16 amino acids. V shed 4 bases and J shed 2 bases, with 17 bases lying between them. The CDR3 loop is CASSLTSREYTDTQYF. The CDR3 DNA is TGCGCCAGCAGCCTGACTAGTAGGGAGTACACAGATACGCAGTATTTT.